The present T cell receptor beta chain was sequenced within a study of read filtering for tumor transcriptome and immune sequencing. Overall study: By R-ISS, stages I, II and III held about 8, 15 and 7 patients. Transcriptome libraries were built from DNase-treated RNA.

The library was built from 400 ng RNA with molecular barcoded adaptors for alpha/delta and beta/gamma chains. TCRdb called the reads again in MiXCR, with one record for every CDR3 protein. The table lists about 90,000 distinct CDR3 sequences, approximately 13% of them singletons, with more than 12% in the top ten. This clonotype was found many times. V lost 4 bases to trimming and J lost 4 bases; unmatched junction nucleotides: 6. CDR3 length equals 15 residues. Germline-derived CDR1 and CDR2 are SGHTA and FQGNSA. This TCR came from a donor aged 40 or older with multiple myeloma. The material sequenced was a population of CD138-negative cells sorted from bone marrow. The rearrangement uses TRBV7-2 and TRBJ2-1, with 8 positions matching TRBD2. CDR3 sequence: CASSSWTSRYNEQFF. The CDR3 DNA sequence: TGTGCCAGCAGCTCCTGGACTAGCCGGTACAATGAGCAGTTCTTC.